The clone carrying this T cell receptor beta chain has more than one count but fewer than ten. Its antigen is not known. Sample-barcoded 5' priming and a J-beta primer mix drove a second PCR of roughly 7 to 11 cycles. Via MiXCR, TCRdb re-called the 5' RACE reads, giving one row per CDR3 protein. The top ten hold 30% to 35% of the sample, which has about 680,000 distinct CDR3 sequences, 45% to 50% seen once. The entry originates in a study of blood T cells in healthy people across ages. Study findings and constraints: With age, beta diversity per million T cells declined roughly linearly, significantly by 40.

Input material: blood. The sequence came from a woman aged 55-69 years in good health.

The CDR3 loop reads CSASVGSRVNEQYF. The DNA of the CDR3 is TGCAGTGCTAGTGTTGGTAGTCGTGTAAACGAGCAGTACTTC. The chain uses TRBV20-1 and TRBJ2-7, with D unclear. V was shortened by 3 bases and J by 5 bases, with 17 bases between the two germline ends. CDR1 is DFQATT and CDR2 is SNEGSKA in the germline V gene (reference sequence). The CDR3 contains 14 residues.